This entry describes one T cell receptor beta chain. Its antigen is currently unknown. This CDR3 region has 14 residues. Between the trimmed V and J ends, which lost 0 bases and 7 bases, there was a span of 10 bases. Germline CDR1 and CDR2: MNHEY and SMNVEV (reference sequence). The sample comes from a study of blood T cells in healthy people across ages. Study-level background: Per two T cells, about one barcoded beta molecule was captured through template switching. General study findings and limits: Any conclusive comparison of naive versus antigen-experienced cells was prevented by using unsorted PBMCs. Versus aged donors, long-lived donors had higher diversity and more naive CD4+ cells.

Through a sample-barcoded 5' primer and a J-beta primer mix, a second PCR was run for roughly 7 to 12 cycles. A template-switch adaptor containing 12 random nucleotides labeled each cDNA molecule. Each CDR3 protein gets one entry after TCRdb re-called the 5' RACE reads with MiXCR. The sample has just under 750,000 distinct CDR3 sequences, about 20% seen once. The chain carries TRBV27 and TRBJ2-4, with D unclear. The specimen was blood. This clonotype originated in a man in his 70s in good health. The CDR3, as DNA: TGTGCCAGCAGTTTATCCAGGAGTATTAACATTCAGTACTTC. This gives the protein CASSLSRSINIQYF.